A single sample gave rise to the 20 T cell receptor beta chains below, sequenced in a study of vaccination and CD4 T cells after COVID-19. Treatment in this sample: roughly ten-day PBMC culture with coronavirus spike peptide pools or control peptides (ViraFEST assay). The Oncomine TCR Beta short-read assay sequenced DNA from cultured CD4+ T cells. Each CDR3 protein gets one entry after TCRdb re-called the PCR reads with MiXCR. The table has 20,000 to 25,000 distinct CDR3 sequences, 65% to 70% seen once. These TCRs are of unknown antigen specificity. Sample: CD4+ T cells from blood, cultured in vitro. The source of these receptors is a human donor who had recovered from COVID-19.

The gene calls are TRBV7-9 and TRBJ2-2; 7 bases are shared with TRBD1. V lost 5 bases to trimming and J lost 4 bases; unmatched junction nucleotides: 7. CDR1 SEHNR and CDR2 FQNEAQ come from the germline V gene (reference sequence). The CDR3 has 15 amino acids. DNA of the CDR3: TGTGCCAGCAGCCCGCAACAGGGGCTCACCGGGGAGCTGTTTTTT. Its translation: CASSPQQGLTGELFF.

This chain connects TRBV7-8 to TRBJ2-7; TRBD1 agrees at 7 bases. V gave up 3 bases and J gave up 0 bases; unmatched junction bases: 5. From germline, CDR1 is SGHVS and CDR2 FQNEAQ. The CDR3 is 15 amino acids. The CDR3 DNA reads as TGTGCCAGCAGCTTGGACCGGGACAGCTCCTACGAGCAGTACTTC. Amino acid sequence: CASSLDRDSSYEQYF.

The chain employs TRBV7-2 and TRBJ1-2; 11 bases map to TRBD1. CDR1 is SGHTA and CDR2 is FQGNSA in the germline V gene. CDR3 length: 16 amino acids. Trimming at V came to 5 bases and at J to 6 bases, leaving 11 bases not matched to a gene. The CDR3 DNA is TGTGCCAGCAGCGCATCCCTCACGGACAGGGGGCATGGCTACACCTTC. Translated, it gives CASSASLTDRGHGYTF.

The J gene is TRBJ2-7, the V gene TRBV5-1, with D perhaps matching TRBD1 or TRBD2 (5 bases each). Trimming stripped 4 bases from V and 5 bases from J, with 25 bases between. The CDR3 runs to 17 residues. Germline CDR1 reads SGHRS; CDR2 reads YFSETQ. CDR3 amino acids: CASSMGTGAALPDEQYF. For the CDR3, the DNA is TGCGCCAGCAGCATGGGGACGGGTGCCGCTTTACCAGACGAGCAGTACTTC. The whole variable domain, remainder taken from reference TRBV5-1 and TRBJ2-7, is KAGVTQTPRYLIKTRGQQVTLSCSPISGHRSVSWYQQTPGQGLQFLFEYFSETQRNKGNFPGRFSGRQFSNSRSEMNVSTLELGDSALYLCASSMGTGAALPDEQYFGPGTRLTVT.

This clonotype was recorded once. The genes are TRBV7-8 and TRBJ1-2; D is uncertain. Germline loops: CDR1 SGHVS, CDR2 FQNEAQ. Trimming pared 0 bases from V and 4 bases from J, leaving 3 bases between. The CDR3 runs 12 residues. The CDR3 is CASSLASYGYTF. In nucleotides, the CDR3 is TGTGCCAGCAGCTTAGCCAGCTATGGCTACACCTTC.

The chain is built from TRBV15 and TRBJ1-5; D is possibly TRBD1 (5 bases). There are 17 residues in the CDR3. The germline gives CDR1 LNHNV, CDR2 YYDKDF (reference sequence). With 0 bases removed from V and 7 bases from J, the gap between germline ends came to 19 bases. CDR3 region: CATSRDQVRAGRQPQHF. As DNA, the CDR3 is TGTGCCACCAGCAGAGATCAGGTGAGGGCAGGGCGGCAGCCCCAGCATTTT.

V gene TRBV6-1 combines with J gene TRBJ1-2, with D possibly TRBD1 on 5 matching bases. This CDR3 region has 13 residues. Germline values: CDR1 MNHNS, CDR2 SASEGT. V was pared by 8 bases and J by 2 bases, with 12 bases between. The DNA for the CDR3 is TGTGCCAGCTGTCGACAGACAAACTATGGCTACACCTTC. It yields the protein CASCRQTNYGYTF.

The V gene is TRBV6-5, the J gene TRBJ2-7; 9 nucleotides agree with TRBD2. Germline V gives CDR1 MNHEY, CDR2 SVGAGI. This CDR3 spans 18 amino acids. The junction had 15 bases not matched to a gene; V was cut back by 0 bases and J by 6 bases. This chain's CDR3 is CASSYSGFSGRIPSEQYF. In DNA, the CDR3 is TGTGCCAGCAGTTACTCGGGTTTTAGCGGGAGAATTCCCTCCGAGCAGTACTTC.

V is TRBV20-1 and J is TRBJ1-1; no firm D call. Trimming took 1 base from V and 0 from J, leaving 12 bases between them. The CDR3 is made up of 15 amino acids. Germline V CDR1 and CDR2: DFQATT, SNEGSKA (reference sequence). The CDR3 nucleotides are TGCAGTGCTAGAGGGGTTAGCGGGTTGAACACTGAAGCTTTCTTT. It specifies CSARGVSGLNTEAFF.

J is TRBJ1-2 and V is TRBV6-2 or TRBV6-3, with a possible D match to TRBD1 (5 bases). Germline CDR1 and CDR2: MNHEY and SVGEGT. The CDR3 is 14 amino acids. Trimming cost V 2 bases and J 6 bases, with 13 bases left between them. Here the CDR3 reads CASSYGQGGHGYTF. As DNA, the CDR3 is TGTGCCAGCAGTTACGGTCAGGGCGGTCATGGCTACACCTTC.

The gene calls are TRBV11-3 and TRBJ2-7, with unresolved D. The ends were cut back, 5 bases at V and 0 bases at J, with 11 bases in the middle. CDR1 SGHNT and CDR2 YENEEA come from the germline V gene. The CDR3 spans 14 residues. The CDR3 DNA is TGTGCCAGCAGCATAGGTCGGAGCTCCTACGAGCAGTACTTC. Translated, it gives CASSIGRSSYEQYF.

This clonotype has more than one count but fewer than ten. V and J are TRBV20-1 and TRBJ2-7; 9 nucleotides line up with TRBD2. The CDR3 consists of 19 residues. Germline assignment: CDR1 DFQATT and CDR2 SNEGSKA (reference sequence). V gave up 3 bases and J gave up 2 bases; unmatched junction bases: 20. The CDR3 loop reads CSARPSQGLAGLTTYEQYF. CDR3 DNA: TGCAGTGCTAGGCCTTCACAGGGGCTAGCGGGACTCACCACCTACGAGCAGTACTTC.

This clonotype occurred once. The chain carries TRBV7-9 and TRBJ1-1; tentative D call: TRBD1 (5 bases). Trimming removed 5 bases at V and 6 bases at J, with 10 bases between. Germline CDR1 reads SEHNR; CDR2 reads FQNEAQ (reference sequence). CDR3 size: 12 residues. The CDR3 DNA follows: TGTGCCAGCAGCCCCACAGGTCCTGAAGCTTTCTTT. Amino acid sequence: CASSPTGPEAFF.

The chain uses TRBV2 and TRBJ1-2, with a possible D match to TRBD1 (5 bases). V gave up 6 bases and J gave up 2 bases, with 7 bases separating them. CDR1 SNHLY and CDR2 FYNNEI come from the germline V gene. There are 12 residues in the CDR3. Here the CDR3 reads CASRGVNYGYTF. In DNA, the CDR3 is TGTGCCAGCAGGGGGGTCAACTATGGCTACACCTTC. The complete variable domain, with remaining parts taken from reference TRBV2 and TRBJ1-2, reads EPEVTQTPSHQVTQMGQEVILRCVPISNHLYFYWYRQILGQKVEFLVSFYNNEISEKSEIFDDQFSVERPDGSNFTLKIRSTKLEDSAMYFCASRGVNYGYTFGSGTRLTVV.

The chain recombines TRBV20-1 with TRBJ2-7; D gene uncertain. Per the germline V gene, CDR1 is DFQATT and CDR2 is SNEGSKA (reference sequence). CDR3 length: 11 residues. The CDR3 spells CMAANSYEQYF. CDR3 in DNA: TGCATGGCGGCCAACTCCTACGAGCAGTACTTC.

This chain links TRBV27 with TRBJ2-5; possible D gene TRBD2, 6 bases. Trimming pared 8 bases from V and 1 base from J, leaving 17 bases between. Germline CDR1 MNHEY, CDR2 SMNVEV (reference sequence). The CDR3 extends over 15 amino acids. For the CDR3, the DNA is TGTGCCAGCTCAACCCGACTAGGCTTCCAAGAGACCCAGTACTTC. It translates to CASSTRLGFQETQYF.

The chain combines TRBV29-1 with TRBJ1-2, with 8 bases that match TRBD1. Germline CDR1 reads SQVTM; CDR2 reads ANQGSEA. This CDR3 is 12 amino acids long. The ends lost 7 bases at V and 11 bases at J; junction bases unmatched: 12. In DNA, the CDR3 is TGCAGCGCTTTTACATGGACAGGGCATTACACCTTC. Translation: CSAFTWTGHYTF.

This clonotype qualifies as medium-sized (0.01 to 0.1%). The chain combines TRBV10-3 with TRBJ2-5; maybe TRBD2 (6 bases). The germline V gene has CDR1 ENHRY and CDR2 SYGVKD. The CDR3 is made up of 13 amino acids. The V and J ends lost 2 bases and 2 bases respectively, with 6 bases between them. The CDR3 region is CAISEGRQETQYF. DNA for the CDR3: TGTGCCATCAGTGAGGGGAGGCAAGAGACCCAGTACTTC.

This rearrangement joins TRBV4-1 to TRBJ1-1; D unclear. V lost 6 bases and J lost 9, with 17 bases in between. The length of the CDR3 is 13 residues. Germline CDR1 MGHRA, CDR2 YSYEKL. This CDR3 reads CASRPTSRIQAFF. As DNA, the CDR3 is TGCGCCAGCAGACCTACTTCCAGGATCCAAGCTTTCTTT.

CDR3 in DNA: TGTGCCAGCAGCCCCCGGGGGGCTAGCGGGAGGTTAGCAGATACGCAGTATTTT. It encodes CASSPRGASGRLADTQYF. The gene calls are TRBV7-2 and TRBJ2-3; 11 nucleotides agree with TRBD2. Losses at the gene ends were 5 bases for V and 4 bases for J; bases not matched to a gene: 14. Germline lookup yields CDR1 SGHTA and CDR2 FQGNSA. This CDR3 region has 18 residues. Variable domain in full (rest from reference TRBV7-2 and TRBJ2-3): GAGVSQSPSNKVTEKGKDVELRCDPISGHTALYWYRQSLGQGLEFLIYFQGNSAPDKSGLPSDRFSAERTGGSVSTLTIQRTQQEDSAVYLCASSPRGASGRLADTQYFGPGTRLTVL.